A single TCR beta chain is shown here with its context. This clone was counted only a few times. The target of this receptor is not known. The record has no base qualities; no much larger clone is one base away. This sample stems from a study of metastatic and nonmetastatic thyroid tumors (dated by TCRdb to 2018 to 2021). Study-wide context: The researchers compared repertoires between peripheral blood samples and tumor or nodule tissue samples from patients with malignant or benign thyroid disease. On the study overall, not on this receptor specifically: TCR beta diversity was reported as significantly higher in malignant tumors than in benign nodules, in both blood and tumor samples.

The method was PCR. These reads were obtained on an Illumina HiSeq 4000. High-throughput sequencing was used to profile the TCR beta-chain CDR3 region of each patient. Per the original workflow: CDR3 differences across clinicopathological groups were used to build a classifier for discriminating distant-metastatic papillary thyroid cancer patients. The Shannon index was used to assess repertoire diversity, and the Morisita-Horn index was used to assess tumor-blood repertoire similarity. TCRdb reprocessing: public reads trimmed at Q25 with fastp, clones called with MiXCR, in-frame beta chains kept. None of the V and J calls come from the authors' own analysis; TCRdb made them. The sample has about 14,000 clones on record, around 3.9% of them singletons. The ten biggest clones cover roughly 26% of the sample. Taken from cysteine to phenylalanine, the CDR3 has 11 residues. Of the read, only the CDR3 DNA is kept; its 33 bases are in frame from base 1. The CDR1 and CDR2 encoded by the germline V gene are MNHNS and SASEGT. The junction shows trimming of 6 bases on V and 4 bases on J, plus 4 bases between the germline ends.

No patient had received any treatment before thyroid surgery. Using T-cell receptor beta sequencing, the researchers looked back retrospectively at clinical samples from patients, gathered between about 2011 and 2018. The sequenced material came from tumor tissue. This TCR derives from a female donor with papillary thyroid cancer or a benign thyroid nodule (not recorded which). Some clones in this sample may be carry-over from other donors' samples. This chain joins TRBV6-1 to TRBJ1-3; the D gene cannot be resolved reliably. The DNA is TGTGCCAGCAGCATCGGAAACACCATATATTTT. It encodes CASSIGNTIYF.